This TCR beta chain was recovered during a study of blood T cell repertoires in COVID-19. Followed over time, Seattle patients had been enrolled while infection was active. Looked up from germline, CDR1 is LGHDT and CDR2 is YNNKEL (reference sequence). V lost 4 bases, J lost 2 bases, and 5 bases stayed unmatched. This CDR3 contains 15 residues. Sequencing used immunoSEQ multiplex PCR; TCRdb keeps in-frame clones, though not all of them. The sample contains some 200,000 clones, almost 85% of which appear only once. The V call is TRBV3-1 (or the pseudogene TRBV3-2), the J call TRBJ2-1, with 7 bases fitting TRBD2. The TCR was taken from a woman in her seventies with COVID-19, enrolled during active disease. Sample: peripheral blood. The CDR3 is CASSLGGVTYNEQFF. The CDR3 DNA follows: TGTGCCAGCAGCCTTGGGGGGGTCACCTACAATGAGCAGTTCTTC.